This TCR beta chain is drawn from a study of T cells in narcolepsy. Study-level results: Healthy controls reportedly lacked the autoreactive clonotypes serially found in patients' blood. In some patient and control memory CD4+ samples, autoreactive clones were absent.

Profiling relied on immunoSEQ multiplex PCR, and the TCRdb table lists in-frame clones only, not all of them. The sample has about 25,000 clones, around 83% seen once; the top ten hold roughly 0.76%. Comments on this clone: The antigen is undetermined.

Germline V gives CDR1 SQVTM, CDR2 ANQGSEA. Trimming removed 5 bases from V and 4 bases from J, with 14 bases in between. The CDR3 has 13 residues. This sequence was found in a human donor with narcolepsy. The sample comprised CD45RA- memory CD4+ T cells from PBMCs. The rearrangement joins TRBV29-1 to TRBJ1-1; D unclear. The CDR3 sequence: CSVFPGLGTEAFF. In DNA, the CDR3 is TGCAGCGTTTTCCCAGGATTGGGCACTGAAGCTTTCTTT.